The source of this T cell receptor (beta chain) is a study of control samples from healthy donors and cancer patients. Germline V lookup: CDR1 SGHNT, CDR2 YYREEE (reference sequence). This CDR3 is built from 16 residues. Unmatched junction bases numbered 7, after V lost 1 base and J lost 4 bases. The table came from immunoSEQ multiplex PCR; TCRdb's copy has only in-frame clones and leaves some out. The data hold more than 100,000 clones, with 80% to 95% observed a single time. Sequenced: blood. The chain combines TRBV5-4 with TRBJ2-1; 8 bases are a match to TRBD2. The source of this sequence is a man aged 18 to 30 in good health. Here the CDR3 DNA reads TGTGCCAGCAGCTTGTCGACTAGCGTCCTTTACAATGAGCAGTTCTTC. This encodes CASSLSTSVLYNEQFF. Drawing the rest from reference TRBV5-4 and TRBJ2-1, the complete variable domain is ETGVTQSPTHLIKTRGQQVTLRCSSQSGHNTVSWYQQALGQGPQFIFQYYREEENGRGNFPPRFSGLQFPNYSSELNVNALELDDSALYLCASSLSTSVLYNEQFFGPGTRLTVL.